The following is a TCR beta chain sequence with its context. Its antigen is currently unknown. The assay was immunoSEQ multiplex PCR, and TCRdb's table has in-frame clones only and misses some. The sample consists of more than 95,000 clones, around 90% of them appearing once. From germline, CDR1 is LGHDT and CDR2 YNNKEL (reference sequence). Trimming cost V 1 base and J 9 bases, with 16 bases left between them. This CDR3 is 16 amino acids long. The data belong to a study of T cell responses to AZD1222 COVID-19 vaccine. Findings and limits, study-wide: As reported, nearly half of all spike-specific TCRs target variant regions that are unmutated. Donors were largely white British and mainly female; clonal diversity was possibly underestimated.

V gene TRBV3-1 (or the pseudogene TRBV3-2) combines with J gene TRBJ1-6; tentatively, D is TRBD1 (6 bases). The receptor's source is an adult in good health. Sequenced here: peripheral blood, sampled on day 0 of AZD1222 vaccination. The CDR3 bases are TGTGCCAGCAGCCAAGGATCCCGGCAGGGGAGTTCACCCCTCCACTTT. Translating it yields CASSQGSRQGSSPLHF.